Following are 14 T cell receptor beta chains from one sample sequenced in a study of shared T cell receptors in the human thymus (dated by TCRdb to about 2021). The library was built by means of the immunoSEQ multiplex PCR assay. Entries here come from immuneACCESS through TCRdb and include only in-frame sequences with V and J called. Some clones fail to appear in such tables; in the studies checked, an unresolved V gene covers under half of the shortfall, and the cause of the remainder is unknown. Counted in this sample were about 660,000 clones; roughly 88% of them appeared once. Around 0.01% of the sample comes from the top ten. These records were also assigned to another study, of human thymus T cells.

Sequenced material: thymocytes. These receptors came from a boy younger than two with a congenital heart defect. Donor details come from another sample of the same person, matched by shared clones.

The genes are TRBV28 and TRBJ2-1; 8 positions match TRBD1. V shed 4 bases and J 7 bases; nucleotides not matched to a gene: 15. This CDR3 has 17 amino acids. CDR1 and CDR2 (germline): MDHEN, SYDVKM. CDR3 loop: CASSSIAPRQGANEQFF. The CDR3 DNA is TGTGCCAGCAGTTCGATAGCCCCTAGGCAGGGGGCAAATGAGCAGTTCTTC.

The rearrangement uses TRBV7-2 and TRBJ2-7, with TRBD2 as a possible D gene (6 bases). Trimming pared 5 bases from V and 7 bases from J, leaving 21 bases between. The CDR3 extends over 15 amino acids. Germline assignment: CDR1 SGHTA and CDR2 FQGNSA. The CDR3 sequence: CASSPGLAVSWEQYF. CDR3 in DNA: TGTGCCAGCAGCCCGGGACTCGCGGTGTCCTGGGAGCAGTACTTC.

This clone was seen more than once but under ten times. The rearrangement joins TRBV10-3 to TRBJ2-3; weak D call: TRBD2 (6 bases). Deletions cut 7 bases from V and 2 bases from J, with 13 bases between. The CDR3 loop spans 14 amino acids. The V gene's germline CDR1 is ENHRY and CDR2 SYGVKD. CDR3 protein: CAIMGLRNTDTQYF. The CDR3 DNA reads as TGTGCCATCATGGGACTTCGTAACACAGATACGCAGTATTTT.

The rearrangement joins TRBV9 to TRBJ2-3; possibly TRBD2 for D (6 bases). Trimming pared 7 bases from V and 3 bases from J, leaving 15 bases between. The germline V gene encodes CDR1 SGDLS and CDR2 YYNGEE. This CDR3 region has 14 residues. The CDR3 spells CASRGASGTDTQYF. The DNA for the CDR3 is TGTGCCAGCCGCGGCGCCAGCGGGACAGATACGCAGTATTTT.

This chain links TRBV7-8 with TRBJ1-4, with D perhaps TRBD1 (5 bases). This CDR3 is built from 13 residues. CDR1 is SGHVS, CDR2 FQNEAQ, per germline. The V end was cut by 0 bases, the J end by 7 bases, with 6 bases between. Here the CDR3 reads CASSLAGAEKLFF. CDR3 sequence (DNA): TGTGCCAGCAGCTTAGCAGGGGCTGAAAAACTGTTTTTT.

The chain couples TRBV5-8 to TRBJ2-2, with TRBD2 identical over 7 bases. Germline CDR1 is SGHTS and CDR2 is YDEGEE. The CDR3 is 16 amino acids. J was trimmed by 0 bases and V by 0 bases; bases with no gene match: 2. In DNA form, the CDR3 reads TGTGCCAGCAGCTTGGCAGCGGGATCGAACACCGGGGAGCTGTTTTTT. Residues: CASSLAAGSNTGELFF.

The V call is TRBV28, the J call TRBJ2-7, with D uncertain. The CDR3 totals 12 residues. With 5 bases removed from V and 6 bases from J, the gap between germline ends came to 11 bases. The V gene's germline CDR1 is MDHEN and CDR2 SYDVKM. The CDR3: CASSVRFSEQYF. DNA of the CDR3: TGTGCCAGCAGTGTTCGGTTTTCCGAGCAGTACTTC.

The chain carries TRBV10-1 and TRBJ2-7; 9 bases line up with TRBD2. With V trimmed by 6 bases and J by 5 bases, 5 bases remained unmatched. Germline V gene data show CDR1 as WNHNN and CDR2 as SYGVQD (reference sequence). CDR3 length equals 13 residues. The CDR3 DNA follows: TGCGCCAGCAGCGGGGGACTAGCCCACGAGCAGTACTTC. Translation: CASSGGLAHEQYF.

The chain couples TRBV29-1 to TRBJ2-1; 10 nucleotides agree with TRBD2. Germline CDR1 SQVTM, CDR2 ANQGSEA. With 2 bases clipped from V and 8 bases from J, the junction kept 9 bases outside the gene matches. The CDR3 loop spans 15 amino acids. The CDR3 region has the DNA TGCAGCGTTGAAATCGAGCGGGAGGGTGGGGATGAGCAGTTCTTC. This gives the protein CSVEIEREGGDEQFF.

V gene TRBV15 combines with J gene TRBJ2-7, with 9 bases lining up with TRBD1. The CDR3 spans 17 residues. V gave up 0 bases and J gave up 0 bases; unmatched junction bases: 6. Looked up from germline, CDR1 is LNHNV and CDR2 is YYDKDF (reference sequence). The CDR3 DNA sequence: TGTGCCACCAGCAGAGATCCCGGACAGGGGAGCTCCTACGAGCAGTACTTC. Its translation is CATSRDPGQGSSYEQYF.

The CDR3 coding sequence is TGCGCCAGCAGCCAAGGACTAGCGGGAGACTACAATGAGCAGTTCTTC. Translating it yields CASSQGLAGDYNEQFF. The chain joins TRBV4-1 to TRBJ2-1; 12 bases agree with TRBD2. Germline CDR1 reads MGHRA; CDR2 reads YSYEKL. Trimming removed 1 base from V and 3 bases from J; junction bases left unmatched: 1. There are 16 residues in the CDR3.

The chain carries TRBV7-9 and TRBJ2-7; possibly TRBD2 for D (5 bases). The CDR3 runs to 13 residues. V lost 1 base, J lost 7 bases, and 11 bases lay in between. In germline, CDR1 is SEHNR, CDR2 FQNEAQ (reference sequence). DNA for the CDR3: TGTGCCAGCAGCTTAGGGAGGCATGATGAGCAGTACTTC. Protein: CASSLGRHDEQYF. Filled out from reference TRBV7-9 and TRBJ2-7, the complete variable domain reads DTGVSQNPRHKITKRGQNVTFRCDPISEHNRLYWYRQTLGQGPEFLTYFQNEAQLEKSRLLSDRFSAERPKGSFSTLEIQRTEQGDSAMYLCASSLGRHDEQYFGPGTRLTVT.

The rearrangement joins TRBV30 to TRBJ1-5; no reliable D call. Trimming removed 5 bases from V and 0 bases from J, with 11 bases in between. This CDR3 has 14 residues. Germline CDR1 GTSNPN, CDR2 SVGIG (reference sequence). The CDR3 DNA reads TGTGCCTGGGGCCGACATCATAGCAATCAGCCCCAGCATTTT. Residues: CAWGRHHSNQPQHF.

The chain joins TRBV7-3 to TRBJ2-3; the D gene is possibly TRBD2 (8 bases). In germline, CDR1 is SGHTA, CDR2 FQGTGA. The CDR3 is 17 residues long. V was pared by 0 bases and J by 1 base, with 14 bases between. As DNA, the CDR3 is TGTGCCAGCAGCTTAACGGATAGCGGGACAGGCACAGATACGCAGTATTTT. This gives the protein CASSLTDSGTGTDTQYF. The full variable domain, completed using reference TRBV7-3 and TRBJ2-3, is GAGVSQTPSNKVTEKGKYVELRCDPISGHTALYWYRQSLGQGPEFLIYFQGTGAADDSGLPNDRFFAVRPEGSVSTLKIQRTERGDSAVYLCASSLTDSGTGTDTQYFGPGTRLTVL.